This is a list of T cell receptor beta chains from one sample in a study of T cells in Graves' hyperthyroidism and ophthalmopathy. TCRdb itself ran the multiplex PCR reads through MiXCR, one entry per CDR3 protein. The table records some 700,000 distinct CDR3 sequences, 17% of them present only once. The material sequenced was blood. Every receptor here comes from a middle-aged man with Graves' hyperthyroidism. The CDR3 runs from the conserved cysteine through the conserved F or W. D genes are given only for firm matches. Clone size is shown for a subset of rows, as once, few, many or a class of expanded clone.

cdr3_aa cdr3_nt j_call v_call d_call clone_size
CASSLGRGGLYEQYF TGTGCCAGCAGTTTGGGGCGGGGGGGCCTCTACGAGCAGTACTTC TRBJ2-7 TRBV27 TRBD2 many
CASSQDPETQYF TGCGCCAGCAGCCAAGATCCGGAGACCCAGTACTTC TRBJ2-5 TRBV4-1 - many
CASSSDPGTGEETQYF TGTGCCAGCAGTTCAGACCCCGGGACAGGGGAAGAGACCCAGTACTTC TRBJ2-5 TRBV28 TRBD1 many
CASSPGGFQPQHF TGTGCCAGCAGCCCAGGGGGCTTTCAGCCCCAGCATTTT TRBJ1-5 TRBV7-2 TRBD1 many
CAISESSGTGIYEQYF TGTGCCATCAGTGAGTCTTCGGGGACAGGGATCTACGAGCAGTACTTC TRBJ2-7 TRBV10-3 TRBD1 many
CATQHRAGANVLTF TGTGCCACCCAACATAGGGCTGGGGCCAACGTCCTGACTTTC TRBJ2-6 TRBV15 - few
CAWSETGRSGNQPQHF TGTGCCTGGAGCGAGACAGGGAGGAGTGGCAATCAGCCCCAGCATTTT TRBJ1-5 TRBV30 TRBD1 -
CASSGAGDSEAFF TGCGCCAGCAGTGGGGCAGGGGACTCTGAAGCTTTCTTT TRBJ1-1 TRBV10-2 - many
CASSTPSGRPLPGTGELFF TGTGCCAGCAGTACCCCTAGCGGGAGGCCCCTTCCGGGCACCGGGGAGCTGTTTTTT TRBJ2-2 TRBV28 TRBD2 many
CASTRETASQETQYF TGTGCCAGCACCCGAGAGACAGCGTCCCAAGAGACCCAGTACTTC TRBJ2-5 TRBV2 - many
CASSDRRRPEAFF TGCGCCAGCAGTGATCGCCGGCGGCCTGAAGCTTTCTTT TRBJ1-1 TRBV10-1 - few
CASSTGDGYGYTF TGTGCCAGTAGTACCGGGGACGGATATGGCTACACCTTC TRBJ1-2 TRBV19 - -
CASNPGLAAANEQFF TGTGCCAGTAATCCGGGACTAGCGGCCGCCAATGAGCAGTTCTTC TRBJ2-1 TRBV19 TRBD2 few
CASSHGKGIGNTIYF TGTGCCAGCAGCCACGGGAAGGGGATAGGAAACACCATATATTTT TRBJ1-3 TRBV7-8 - many
CATIAGAQETQYF TGTGCCACCATCGCAGGGGCTCAAGAGACCCAGTACTTC TRBJ2-5 TRBV28 - many
CSVEKTGVNEQFF TGCAGCGTTGAGAAGACAGGGGTTAATGAGCAGTTCTTC TRBJ2-1 TRBV29-1 TRBD1 many
CSGGTRRNTEAFF TGCAGCGGAGGGACAAGACGGAACACTGAAGCTTTCTTT TRBJ1-1 TRBV20-1 - many
CATSGPAARGGSEQFF TGTGCCACCAGTGGCCCCGCTGCCAGGGGAGGGTCTGAGCAGTTCTTC TRBJ2-1 TRBV24-1 - few
CASRRSGAYNEQFF TGTGCCAGCAGACGCAGCGGGGCTTACAATGAGCAGTTCTTC TRBJ2-1 TRBV2 TRBD2 many
CASSLRLSGGTDTQYF TGTGCCAGCAGCTTACGGCTTAGCGGAGGCACAGATACGCAGTATTTT TRBJ2-3 TRBV11-2 - many
CASSEVDARTDTQYF TGCGCCAGCAGTGAGGTTGACGCCCGCACAGATACGCAGTATTTT TRBJ2-3 TRBV10-2 - few
CASRPQASGRNNEQFF TGCGCCAGCAGGCCTCAGGCTAGCGGGAGGAACAATGAGCAGTTCTTC TRBJ2-1 TRBV5-1 TRBD2 few